This T cell receptor (beta chain) emerged from a study of T-cell reconstitution after alpha-beta-depleted transplantation in children. V dropped 0 bases and J dropped 8 bases, with 16 bases sitting between them. The CDR3 covers 14 residues. CDR1 is DFQATT and CDR2 is SNEGSKA in the germline V gene (reference sequence). Unique molecular identifiers were built into the TCRbeta library. A single record per CDR3 protein comes from TCRdb applying MiXCR to the PCR reads. The table has about 300,000 distinct CDR3 sequences, roughly 7.8% seen once. In this sample, this clonotype turned up many times. Its target is unknown. Study results and caveats: Some patients' high day-60 TCRbeta diversity was attributed to recipient cells surviving conditioning. Fresh T-cell production supplied most of the T-cell counts and diversity seen one year after transplant. Reportedly, alpha-beta T cells present about two months post-transplant originated from several hundred expanded clones of graft origin.

The TCR sequence derives from a female patient aged 2-10 years who had a stem cell transplant for Fanconi anemia, so the T cells may come from the graft donor. The chain is built from TRBV20-1 and TRBJ1-1; no reliable D call. The material sequenced was peripheral blood, taken 360 days after TCRalphabeta/CD19-depleted stem cell transplant. The CDR3, as DNA: TGCAGTGCTAGAGATTTAAGTGGGCAGCAAGAAGCTTTCTTT. It is translated as CSARDLSGQQEAFF.